The entry that follows covers one T cell receptor beta chain sequence. As yet, its antigen is unknown. Each donor supplied about 9.6 milliliters of peripheral blood. Researchers report isolating at least 7 million PBMCs per sample. Combining a sample-barcoded 5' primer with a J-beta primer mix, a second PCR ran for roughly 6 to 12 cycles. TCRdb redid the calling of the 5' RACE reads with MiXCR, one entry per CDR3 protein. This table holds 350,000 to 450,000 distinct CDR3 sequences, about 52% found once. The record originates from a study of blood T cells in healthy people across ages. Study-wide findings and caveats: The unsorted PBMCs prevented any conclusive comparison of naive versus antigen-experienced cells.

The CDR3 loop spans 13 amino acids. With 5 bases clipped from V and 4 bases from J, the junction kept 4 bases outside the gene matches. The sample consisted of blood. The clonotype comes from a man aged 55 to 70 in good health. The J gene is TRBJ1-2, the V gene TRBV12-3 or TRBV12-4; 7 positions agree with TRBD1. The CDR3 loop is CASSRQGTYGYTF. In nucleotides, the CDR3 is TGTGCCAGCAGTAGACAGGGAACCTATGGCTACACCTTC.